The T cell receptor (beta chain) described here comes from a study of blood T cell repertoires in COVID-19. Sequencing used immunoSEQ multiplex PCR; TCRdb keeps in-frame clones, though not all of them. The data contain about 51,000 clones, 80% to 90% of them singletons. The clonotype originates from a man aged 60-69 years with acute or convalescent COVID-19. What was sequenced was peripheral blood.

The CDR3 DNA sequence: TGTGCCAGCAGTTTATCGGGGGACAATGGCTACACCTTC. It translates to CASSLSGDNGYTF. V usage is TRBV27 and J usage is TRBJ1-2; maybe TRBD1 (6 bases). Trimming removed 0 bases at V and 6 bases at J, with 8 bases between. The CDR3 has 13 amino acids. Per germline, CDR1 MNHEY and CDR2 SMNVEV (reference sequence).